This T cell receptor (beta chain) derives from a study of cytomegalovirus exposure and HLA in healthy donors. The CDR3 is 14 amino acids. From germline, CDR1 is MNHEY and CDR2 SVGAGI. After removal of 2 bases from V and 3 bases from J, the junction contained 1 base not matched to a gene. Both 60 Vbeta primers and 13 Jbeta primers went into the PCR. Sequencing used immunoSEQ multiplex PCR; TCRdb keeps in-frame clones, though not all of them. The table has 110,000 or so clones, 60% to 80% seen once. This TCR derives from a human donor in good health. V usage is TRBV6-5 and J usage is TRBJ1-2, with 9 positions matching TRBD1. The sample was PBMCs. The CDR3 reads CASSYRQGDYGYTF. In nucleotides, the CDR3 is TGTGCCAGCAGTTACAGACAGGGGGACTATGGCTACACCTTC.